Listed below are T cell receptor beta chains from one sample, sequenced in a study of blood T cell repertoires in COVID-19. TCRdb's copy holds only in-frame clones and misses some; the assay was immunoSEQ multiplex PCR. Found here are some 270,000 clones, about 83% of them singletons; the top ten hold over 1.5%. Specimen: peripheral blood. These receptors originate from a woman aged 40 to 55 who had recovered from COVID-19. Both conserved end residues are part of each CDR3. Each record gives: CDR3 protein, CDR3 DNA, clone size, J gene, D gene, CDR3 length, V gene. The D gene is left open where the match is weak. Expanded clones are given a class, and other clones once, few, many or no size at all.

CDR3: CASSSAGRRVEQYF
DNA: TGTGCCAGCAGCTCAGCGGGACGGCGGGTCGAGCAGTACTTC
size: NA
J: TRBJ2-7
D: TRBD2
length: 14
V: TRBV11-2

CDR3: CASSLPGQGYTGELFF
DNA: TGTGCCAGCAGCTTACCTGGACAGGGGTACACCGGGGAGCTGTTTTTT
size: NA
J: TRBJ2-2
D: TRBD1
length: 16
V: TRBV7-8

CDR3: CASSLQVGETQYF
DNA: TGTGCCAGCAGCTTACAGGTTGGGGAGACCCAGTACTTC
size: NA
J: TRBJ2-5
D: NA
length: 13
V: TRBV11-2

CDR3: CASRAGTAYGYTF
DNA: TGCGCCAGCAGGGCAGGGACTGCCTATGGCTACACCTTC
size: NA
J: TRBJ1-2
D: NA
length: 13
V: TRBV5-1

CDR3: CASAISGGDETQYF
DNA: TGTGCCAGTGCGATATCGGGAGGGGATGAGACCCAGTACTTC
size: few
J: TRBJ2-5
D: TRBD2
length: 14
V: TRBV19

CDR3: CACPKGRGVTGELFF
DNA: TGTGCCTGCCCAAAGGGGCGGGGGGTCACCGGGGAGCTGTTTTTT
size: NA
J: TRBJ2-2
D: TRBD2
length: 15
V: TRBV30

CDR3: CASSRTGGSYEQYF
DNA: TGCGCCAGCAGCCGGACAGGGGGCTCCTACGAGCAGTACTTC
size: once
J: TRBJ2-7
D: TRBD1
length: 14
V: TRBV5-1

CDR3: CASSYSRQVLQPQHF
DNA: TGTGCCAGCAGTTACTCGAGACAGGTTCTTCAGCCCCAGCATTTT
size: NA
J: TRBJ1-5
D: NA
length: 15
V: TRBV6-6

CDR3: CAGQTGLQPQHF
DNA: TGTGCCGGCCAGACAGGGCTTCAGCCCCAGCATTTT
size: NA
J: TRBJ1-5
D: TRBD1
length: 12
V: TRBV6-5

CDR3: CASSLAGTGEETQYF
DNA: TGTGCCAGCAGCTTAGCGGGGACAGGGGAAGAGACCCAGTACTTC
size: NA
J: TRBJ2-5
D: TRBD1
length: 15
V: TRBV7-2

CDR3: CASSPPGLVNTGELFF
DNA: TGTGCCAGCAGCCCTCCGGGACTGGTGAACACCGGGGAGCTGTTTTTT
size: once
J: TRBJ2-2
D: NA
length: 16
V: TRBV7-9

CDR3: CASSWGLAGGPGSYNEQFF
DNA: TGTGCCAGCAGCTGGGGACTAGCGGGGGGGCCAGGATCCTACAATGAGCAGTTCTTC
size: NA
J: TRBJ2-1
D: TRBD2
length: 19
V: TRBV11-2

CDR3: CASSFEGIRKLFF
DNA: TGTGCCAGCAGTTTTGAGGGCATAAGAAAACTGTTTTTT
size: NA
J: TRBJ1-4
D: NA
length: 13
V: TRBV12-3/TRBV12-4

CDR3: CASSITVSGNTIYF
DNA: TGTGCCAGTAGTATAACAGTCTCTGGAAACACCATATATTTT
size: NA
J: TRBJ1-3
D: NA
length: 14
V: TRBV19

CDR3: CASSSVNRGSEQYF
DNA: TGTGCCAGCAGTTCGGTTAACAGGGGGAGCGAGCAGTACTTC
size: NA
J: TRBJ2-7
D: TRBD1
length: 14
V: TRBV28

CDR3: CASSPWTGGLTYEQYF
DNA: TGTGCCAGCAGCCCCTGGACAGGGGGCCTTACCTACGAGCAGTACTTC
size: NA
J: TRBJ2-7
D: TRBD1
length: 16
V: TRBV5-6

CDR3: CASKSGTGFHEQYF
DNA: TGTGCCAGCAAATCCGGGACAGGGTTCCACGAGCAGTACTTC
size: NA
J: TRBJ2-7
D: TRBD1
length: 14
V: TRBV7-2

CDR3: CASSVSRDYEQYF
DNA: TGCGCCAGCAGTGTGTCCAGGGACTACGAGCAGTACTTC
size: NA
J: TRBJ2-7
D: NA
length: 13
V: TRBV10-1

CDR3: CASSRRGEAYNEQFF
DNA: TGTGCCAGCAGCCGGCGGGGGGAGGCCTACAATGAGCAGTTCTTC
size: few
J: TRBJ2-1
D: TRBD2
length: 15
V: TRBV11-2

CDR3: CASRRTEGGGELFF
DNA: TGTGCCAGCAGAAGGACAGAGGGTGGCGGGGAGCTGTTTTTT
size: NA
J: TRBJ2-2
D: NA
length: 14
V: TRBV2

CDR3: CASSFTQGPNYGYTF
DNA: TGCGCCAGCAGCTTTACACAGGGGCCCAACTATGGCTACACCTTC
size: NA
J: TRBJ1-2
D: TRBD1
length: 15
V: TRBV5-1

CDR3: CASSVGGYTDTQYF
DNA: TGCGCCAGCAGTGTTGGGGGGTACACAGATACGCAGTATTTT
size: NA
J: TRBJ2-3
D: NA
length: 14
V: TRBV10-2

CDR3: CASSENRNTEAFF
DNA: TGTGCCAGCAGTGAGAATAGAAACACTGAAGCTTTCTTT
size: NA
J: TRBJ1-1
D: NA
length: 13
V: TRBV2

CDR3: CASSQEPLANTGELFF
DNA: TGTGCCAGCAGCCAAGAACCACTCGCGAACACCGGGGAGCTGTTTTTT
size: many
J: TRBJ2-2
D: NA
length: 16
V: TRBV4-2

CDR3: CASSGRNGFGGNQPQHF
DNA: TGTGCCAGTAGTGGCCGAAACGGGTTTGGAGGCAATCAGCCCCAGCATTTT
size: NA
J: TRBJ1-5
D: NA
length: 17
V: TRBV19

CDR3: CASKTGTGIYEQYF
DNA: TGTGCCAGTAAGACCGGGACAGGAATCTACGAGCAGTACTTC
size: NA
J: TRBJ2-7
D: TRBD1
length: 14
V: TRBV19

CDR3: CASSSPPGTVHSPLHF
DNA: TGTGCCAGTAGTTCCCCACCCGGGACAGTTCATTCACCCCTCCACTTT
size: NA
J: TRBJ1-6
D: TRBD1
length: 16
V: TRBV19

CDR3: CATSRPIMGQVETQYF
DNA: TGTGCCACCAGCAGACCAATCATGGGACAGGTAGAGACCCAGTACTTC
size: NA
J: TRBJ2-5
D: TRBD1
length: 16
V: TRBV15

CDR3: CASSFSSGTGGSSPLHF
DNA: TGTGCCAGCAGTTTTAGTTCGGGGACAGGGGGATCTTCACCCCTCCACTTT
size: NA
J: TRBJ1-6
D: TRBD1
length: 17
V: TRBV28

CDR3: CATSRGREYEQYF
DNA: TGTGCCACCAGCAGGGGGAGAGAGTACGAGCAGTACTTC
size: NA
J: TRBJ2-7
D: NA
length: 13
V: TRBV15

CDR3: CASRWTGWDEQFF
DNA: TGTGCCAGCAGGTGGACAGGTTGGGATGAGCAGTTCTTC
size: NA
J: TRBJ2-1
D: TRBD1
length: 13
V: TRBV2

CDR3: CASRNSPLDTEAFF
DNA: TGTGCCAGCCGAAACAGCCCTCTGGACACTGAAGCTTTCTTT
size: few
J: TRBJ1-1
D: NA
length: 14
V: TRBV28

CDR3: CASSPTPAGGLETQYF
DNA: TGTGCCAGCAGTCCCACCCCGGCGGGGGGGCTGGAGACCCAGTACTTC
size: NA
J: TRBJ2-5
D: TRBD2
length: 16
V: TRBV7-7